This record concerns one T cell receptor (beta chain) sequence. The time point is: baseline, week 1 (first vaccination visit). The treatment: pre-vaccination baseline after standard-of-care therapy. The source of the sample is a study of a mutant IDH1 vaccine in newly diagnosed glioma. The table came from immunoSEQ multiplex PCR; TCRdb's copy has only in-frame clones and leaves some out. The table shows about 36,000 clones, with approximately 78% occurring only once. The CDR3 sequence is 14 residues long. Germline CDR1 SEHNR, CDR2 FQNEAQ (reference sequence). The germline V and J ends were trimmed by 5 bases and 1 base, with 11 bases remaining between them.

This specimen consisted of PBMCs, obtained from a glioma patient treated with radiotherapy, temozolomide or both. V and J are TRBV7-9 and TRBJ1-1; possible D gene TRBD1, 5 bases. The source of this sequence is a middle-aged man with glioma. Some clones in this sample may be carry-over from other donors' samples. In DNA, the CDR3 is TGTGCCAGCAGCGCATGGGACCGGAACACTGAAGCTTTCTTT. This encodes CASSAWDRNTEAFF. The full variable domain, in which reference TRBV7-9 and TRBJ1-1 provide the parts outside the CDR3, is DTGVSQNPRHKITKRGQNVTFRCDPISEHNRLYWYRQTLGQGPEFLTYFQNEAQLEKSRLLSDRFSAERPKGSFSTLEIQRTEQGDSAMYLCASSAWDRNTEAFFGQGTRLTVV.